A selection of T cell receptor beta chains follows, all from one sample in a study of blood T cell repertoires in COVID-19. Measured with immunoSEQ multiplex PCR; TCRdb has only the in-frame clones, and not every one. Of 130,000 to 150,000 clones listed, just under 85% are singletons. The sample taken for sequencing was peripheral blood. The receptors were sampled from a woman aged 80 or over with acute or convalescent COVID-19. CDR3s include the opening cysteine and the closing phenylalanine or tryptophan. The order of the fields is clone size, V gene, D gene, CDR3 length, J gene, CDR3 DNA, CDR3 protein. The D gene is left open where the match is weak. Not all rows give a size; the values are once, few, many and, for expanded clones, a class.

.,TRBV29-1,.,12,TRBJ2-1,TGCAGCGTTGAAATGATCCCTGGAGAACAGTTCTTC,CSVEMIPGEQFF
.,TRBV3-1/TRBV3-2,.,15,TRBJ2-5,TGTGCCAGCAGCCAAGATGCGGGGACCCAAGGGGCCCAGTACTTC,CASSQDAGTQGAQYF
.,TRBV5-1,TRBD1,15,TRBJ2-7,TGCGCCAGCAGCTTGGCCGGGACAGAAAAGTACGAGCAGTACTTC,CASSLAGTEKYEQYF
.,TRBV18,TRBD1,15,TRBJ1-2,TGTGCCAGCTCACCACCGTCGACAGGGTCTCATGGCTACACCTTC,CASSPPSTGSHGYTF
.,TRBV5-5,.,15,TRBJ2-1,TGTGCCAGCAGCTTGGGCAGAAACTCCTACAATGAGCAGTTCTTC,CASSLGRNSYNEQFF
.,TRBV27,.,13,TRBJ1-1,TGTGCCAGCAGTCTTATCGGGTACACTGAAGCTTTCTTT,CASSLIGYTEAFF
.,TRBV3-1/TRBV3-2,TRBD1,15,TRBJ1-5,TGTGCCAGCAGCCAAGGGACAGGTGTTGATCAGCCCCAGCATTTT,CASSQGTGVDQPQHF
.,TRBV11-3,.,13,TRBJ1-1,TGTGCCAGCAGCCGACATATGAACACTGAAGCTTTCTTT,CASSRHMNTEAFF
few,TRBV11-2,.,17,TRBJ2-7,TGTGCCAGCAGCTTAGATCTGCCGGGACTCGGCTCCTACGAGCAGTACTTC,CASSLDLPGLGSYEQYF
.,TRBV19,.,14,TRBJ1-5,TGTGCCAGTAGATCAGGGGCAGCGGCTCAGCCCCAGCATTTT,CASRSGAAAQPQHF
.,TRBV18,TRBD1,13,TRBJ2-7,TGTGCCAGCTCATTAGACACAGGGGACGAGCAGTACTTC,CASSLDTGDEQYF
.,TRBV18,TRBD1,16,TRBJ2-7,TGTGCCAGCTCACCGCTGGACAGGGTGGCGTCCTACGAGCAGTACTTC,CASSPLDRVASYEQYF
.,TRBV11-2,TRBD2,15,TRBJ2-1,TGTGCCAGCAGCTATACTAGCGGGGGGATCAATGAGCAGTTCTTC,CASSYTSGGINEQFF
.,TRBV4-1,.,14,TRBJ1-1,TGCGCCAGCAGCCAAGAGGACATGTTAACTGAAGCTTTCTTT,CASSQEDMLTEAFF
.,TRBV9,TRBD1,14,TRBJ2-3,TGTGCCAGCAGCGGGACAGGGGCTTTTGATACGCAGTATTTT,CASSGTGAFDTQYF
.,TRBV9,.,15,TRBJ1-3,TGTGCCAGCAGCGAGAGACATAGCTCTGGAAACACCATATATTTT,CASSERHSSGNTIYF
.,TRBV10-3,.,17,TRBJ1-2,TGTGCCATCAGTGAGTCGAATCTGTACAGGGCCTCCTATGGCTACACCTTC,CAISESNLYRASYGYTF
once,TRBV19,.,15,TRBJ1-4,TGTGCCAGTAGTATAGACGGACTGATAAATGAAAAACTGTTTTTT,CASSIDGLINEKLFF
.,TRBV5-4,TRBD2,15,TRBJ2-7,TGTGCCAGCAGCCCGTCTAGCGGGGGTACCTACGAGCAGTACTTC,CASSPSSGGTYEQYF
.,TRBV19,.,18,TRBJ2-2,TGTGCCAGTAGTATAGATCCCCCGGGAACAGGAGGGGCCGGGGAGCTGTTTTTT,CASSIDPPGTGGAGELFF
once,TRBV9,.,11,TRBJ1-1,TGTGCCAGCAGCCCTCACACTGAAGCTTTCTTT,CASSPHTEAFF
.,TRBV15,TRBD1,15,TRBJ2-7,TGTGCCACCAGCAGAGGCTACAGGGGAACCTACGAGCAGTACTTC,CATSRGYRGTYEQYF
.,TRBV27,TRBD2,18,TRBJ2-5,TGTGCCAGCAGTTTATTCCCCCCGGGGACTAGCTACCAAGAGACCCAGTACTTC,CASSLFPPGTSYQETQYF
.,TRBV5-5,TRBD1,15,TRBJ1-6,TGTGCCAGCAGCTTGGTAGACAGGGCCAATTCACCCCTCCACTTT,CASSLVDRANSPLHF
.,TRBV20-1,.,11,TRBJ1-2,TGCAGTGCTAGTTTGGGGCGCGGCTACACCTTC,CSASLGRGYTF
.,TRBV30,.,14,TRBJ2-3,TGTGCCTGGAGTGTACAGGCGGCATCAGATACGCAGTATTTT,CAWSVQAASDTQYF
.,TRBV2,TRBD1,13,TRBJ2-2,TGTGCCAGCAGGGAAACAGGGGCCGGGGAGCTGTTTTTT,CASRETGAGELFF
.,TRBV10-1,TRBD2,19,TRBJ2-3,TGCGCCAGCAGTGAGTCGACCCCCGACCTAGCGGGGGTCATGGATACGCAGTATTTT,CASSESTPDLAGVMDTQYF
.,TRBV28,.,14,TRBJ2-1,TGTGCCAGCAGTGTCAGATCGTCCTACAATGAGCAGTTCTTC,CASSVRSSYNEQFF
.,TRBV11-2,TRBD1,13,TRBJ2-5,TGTGCCAGCAGCCCGGGGACAGGGCTTACCCAGTACTTC,CASSPGTGLTQYF
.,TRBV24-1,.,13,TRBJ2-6,TGTGCCACCAGTGAAGCGGGGGCCAACGTCCTGACTTTC,CATSEAGANVLTF
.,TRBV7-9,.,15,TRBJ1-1,TGTGCCAGCAGCTTACGAGCAGGGCTGAACACTGAAGCTTTCTTT,CASSLRAGLNTEAFF
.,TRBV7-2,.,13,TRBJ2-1,TGTGCCAGCAGCAGGGGTTCCTACAATGAGCAGTTCTTC,CASSRGSYNEQFF
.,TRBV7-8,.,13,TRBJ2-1,TGTGCCAGCAGCGCCACAGGGATAGATGAGCAGTTCTTC,CASSATGIDEQFF
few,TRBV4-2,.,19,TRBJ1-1,TGTGCCAGCAGCCAAGGGGGAGGGGCCACGGGTATGATGAACACTGAAGCTTTCTTT,CASSQGGGATGMMNTEAFF
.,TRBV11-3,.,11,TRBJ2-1,TGTGCCAGCAGCTCGGACAATGAGCAGTTCTTC,CASSSDNEQFF
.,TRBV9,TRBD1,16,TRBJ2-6,TGTGCCAGCACCAGACAGGGGTCGCCTGGGGCCAACGTCCTGACTTTC,CASTRQGSPGANVLTF
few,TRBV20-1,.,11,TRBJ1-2,TGCAGTGCTAGAGATGGGAAGGGAGGCACCTTC,CSARDGKGGTF
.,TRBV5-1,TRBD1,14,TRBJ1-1,TGCGCCAGCGGGACAGGTTTAGTAAACACTGAAGCTTTCTTT,CASGTGLVNTEAFF